This T cell receptor (beta chain) derives from a study of blood T cell repertoires in COVID-19. Study-wide context: Collection of acute and convalescent COVID-19 samples took place in the United States, Italy and Spain. Sources were T cells, B-cell-depleted T cells, or PBMCs; the material itself was cDNA or gDNA.

Original methodology: Reference gene primer amplification yielded estimated nucleated cell counts. Repertoires were generated with immunoSEQ multiplex PCR, while TCRdb's copy carries only in-frame clones and drops some. The V and J calls and clone size were taken over from that table, and D and trimming were inferred from the DNA. Of roughly 100,000 clones in the sample, around nine tenths were seen once. This CDR3 has 16 amino acids. Trimming took 6 bases from V and 6 from J; bases not matched to a gene: 11. Germline V gene sequence: CDR1 LGHDT, CDR2 YNNKEL (reference sequence). The TCR originated in a woman older than 75 with acute or convalescent COVID-19. The sample comprised peripheral blood. The chain employs TRBV3-1 (or the pseudogene TRBV3-2) and TRBJ2-2; TRBD2 matches at 9 bases. This CDR3 is CASRSILAGRSGELFF. The CDR3 nucleotides read TGTGCCAGCAGATCTATCCTAGCGGGGAGATCCGGGGAGCTGTTTTTT.